The TCR beta chain under discussion was sequenced for a study of CXCR3-negative and CXCR3-positive naive CD8 T cells. Across the study: The dataset comprises some 130 million TRB reads in total, with about 1.5 +/- 0.3 million reads per library. Study outcomes and limitations: High diversity, comparable across both naive subsets, contrasted with much lower diversity in memory CD8+ cells. TRBV-TRBJ usage was alike in naive CXCR3-negative and CXCR3-positive cells but differed in memory cells.

CDR3 length: 15 residues. CDR1 is LGHDT, CDR2 YNNKEL, per germline (reference sequence). It was by 5' RACE with UMI labels that the TRB cDNA libraries were prepared. TCRdb reanalyzed the 5' RACE reads and collapses them to one entry per CDR3 protein, without DNA. Its table lists 45,000 to 70,000 distinct CDR3 sequences. The sorting of each CD8+ T cell subset was done in triplicate, at 250,000 to 300,000 cells each. On this clonotype itself: Antigen: not known.

The chain is built from TRBV3-1 and TRBJ2-5; TCRdb's assignment of TRBD1 cannot be checked, as there is no DNA. The sequence was collected from a human donor in good health. Some clones in this sample may be carry-over from other donors' samples. The sequenced sample consisted of memory CD8+ T cells from blood. Here the CDR3 reads CASSPGQGAQETQYF.